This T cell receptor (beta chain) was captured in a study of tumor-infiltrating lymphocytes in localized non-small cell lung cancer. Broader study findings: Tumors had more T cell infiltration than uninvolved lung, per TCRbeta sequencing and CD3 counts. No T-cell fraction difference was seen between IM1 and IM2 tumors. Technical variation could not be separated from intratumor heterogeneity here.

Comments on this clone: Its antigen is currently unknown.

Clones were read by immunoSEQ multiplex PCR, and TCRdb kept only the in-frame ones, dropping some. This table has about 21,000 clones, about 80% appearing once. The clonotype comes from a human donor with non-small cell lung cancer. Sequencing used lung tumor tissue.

CDR3 region: CASSEGGTNSGNTIYF. CDR3 DNA: TGTGCCAGCAGTGAAGGGGGCACTAACTCTGGAAACACCATATATTTT. V gene TRBV6-1 combines with J gene TRBJ1-3; the D gene is possibly TRBD1 (5 bases). V lost 1 base and J 0 bases, leaving 10 bases between the germline ends. The V gene's germline CDR1 is MNHNS and CDR2 SASEGT. The CDR3 has 16 amino acids.